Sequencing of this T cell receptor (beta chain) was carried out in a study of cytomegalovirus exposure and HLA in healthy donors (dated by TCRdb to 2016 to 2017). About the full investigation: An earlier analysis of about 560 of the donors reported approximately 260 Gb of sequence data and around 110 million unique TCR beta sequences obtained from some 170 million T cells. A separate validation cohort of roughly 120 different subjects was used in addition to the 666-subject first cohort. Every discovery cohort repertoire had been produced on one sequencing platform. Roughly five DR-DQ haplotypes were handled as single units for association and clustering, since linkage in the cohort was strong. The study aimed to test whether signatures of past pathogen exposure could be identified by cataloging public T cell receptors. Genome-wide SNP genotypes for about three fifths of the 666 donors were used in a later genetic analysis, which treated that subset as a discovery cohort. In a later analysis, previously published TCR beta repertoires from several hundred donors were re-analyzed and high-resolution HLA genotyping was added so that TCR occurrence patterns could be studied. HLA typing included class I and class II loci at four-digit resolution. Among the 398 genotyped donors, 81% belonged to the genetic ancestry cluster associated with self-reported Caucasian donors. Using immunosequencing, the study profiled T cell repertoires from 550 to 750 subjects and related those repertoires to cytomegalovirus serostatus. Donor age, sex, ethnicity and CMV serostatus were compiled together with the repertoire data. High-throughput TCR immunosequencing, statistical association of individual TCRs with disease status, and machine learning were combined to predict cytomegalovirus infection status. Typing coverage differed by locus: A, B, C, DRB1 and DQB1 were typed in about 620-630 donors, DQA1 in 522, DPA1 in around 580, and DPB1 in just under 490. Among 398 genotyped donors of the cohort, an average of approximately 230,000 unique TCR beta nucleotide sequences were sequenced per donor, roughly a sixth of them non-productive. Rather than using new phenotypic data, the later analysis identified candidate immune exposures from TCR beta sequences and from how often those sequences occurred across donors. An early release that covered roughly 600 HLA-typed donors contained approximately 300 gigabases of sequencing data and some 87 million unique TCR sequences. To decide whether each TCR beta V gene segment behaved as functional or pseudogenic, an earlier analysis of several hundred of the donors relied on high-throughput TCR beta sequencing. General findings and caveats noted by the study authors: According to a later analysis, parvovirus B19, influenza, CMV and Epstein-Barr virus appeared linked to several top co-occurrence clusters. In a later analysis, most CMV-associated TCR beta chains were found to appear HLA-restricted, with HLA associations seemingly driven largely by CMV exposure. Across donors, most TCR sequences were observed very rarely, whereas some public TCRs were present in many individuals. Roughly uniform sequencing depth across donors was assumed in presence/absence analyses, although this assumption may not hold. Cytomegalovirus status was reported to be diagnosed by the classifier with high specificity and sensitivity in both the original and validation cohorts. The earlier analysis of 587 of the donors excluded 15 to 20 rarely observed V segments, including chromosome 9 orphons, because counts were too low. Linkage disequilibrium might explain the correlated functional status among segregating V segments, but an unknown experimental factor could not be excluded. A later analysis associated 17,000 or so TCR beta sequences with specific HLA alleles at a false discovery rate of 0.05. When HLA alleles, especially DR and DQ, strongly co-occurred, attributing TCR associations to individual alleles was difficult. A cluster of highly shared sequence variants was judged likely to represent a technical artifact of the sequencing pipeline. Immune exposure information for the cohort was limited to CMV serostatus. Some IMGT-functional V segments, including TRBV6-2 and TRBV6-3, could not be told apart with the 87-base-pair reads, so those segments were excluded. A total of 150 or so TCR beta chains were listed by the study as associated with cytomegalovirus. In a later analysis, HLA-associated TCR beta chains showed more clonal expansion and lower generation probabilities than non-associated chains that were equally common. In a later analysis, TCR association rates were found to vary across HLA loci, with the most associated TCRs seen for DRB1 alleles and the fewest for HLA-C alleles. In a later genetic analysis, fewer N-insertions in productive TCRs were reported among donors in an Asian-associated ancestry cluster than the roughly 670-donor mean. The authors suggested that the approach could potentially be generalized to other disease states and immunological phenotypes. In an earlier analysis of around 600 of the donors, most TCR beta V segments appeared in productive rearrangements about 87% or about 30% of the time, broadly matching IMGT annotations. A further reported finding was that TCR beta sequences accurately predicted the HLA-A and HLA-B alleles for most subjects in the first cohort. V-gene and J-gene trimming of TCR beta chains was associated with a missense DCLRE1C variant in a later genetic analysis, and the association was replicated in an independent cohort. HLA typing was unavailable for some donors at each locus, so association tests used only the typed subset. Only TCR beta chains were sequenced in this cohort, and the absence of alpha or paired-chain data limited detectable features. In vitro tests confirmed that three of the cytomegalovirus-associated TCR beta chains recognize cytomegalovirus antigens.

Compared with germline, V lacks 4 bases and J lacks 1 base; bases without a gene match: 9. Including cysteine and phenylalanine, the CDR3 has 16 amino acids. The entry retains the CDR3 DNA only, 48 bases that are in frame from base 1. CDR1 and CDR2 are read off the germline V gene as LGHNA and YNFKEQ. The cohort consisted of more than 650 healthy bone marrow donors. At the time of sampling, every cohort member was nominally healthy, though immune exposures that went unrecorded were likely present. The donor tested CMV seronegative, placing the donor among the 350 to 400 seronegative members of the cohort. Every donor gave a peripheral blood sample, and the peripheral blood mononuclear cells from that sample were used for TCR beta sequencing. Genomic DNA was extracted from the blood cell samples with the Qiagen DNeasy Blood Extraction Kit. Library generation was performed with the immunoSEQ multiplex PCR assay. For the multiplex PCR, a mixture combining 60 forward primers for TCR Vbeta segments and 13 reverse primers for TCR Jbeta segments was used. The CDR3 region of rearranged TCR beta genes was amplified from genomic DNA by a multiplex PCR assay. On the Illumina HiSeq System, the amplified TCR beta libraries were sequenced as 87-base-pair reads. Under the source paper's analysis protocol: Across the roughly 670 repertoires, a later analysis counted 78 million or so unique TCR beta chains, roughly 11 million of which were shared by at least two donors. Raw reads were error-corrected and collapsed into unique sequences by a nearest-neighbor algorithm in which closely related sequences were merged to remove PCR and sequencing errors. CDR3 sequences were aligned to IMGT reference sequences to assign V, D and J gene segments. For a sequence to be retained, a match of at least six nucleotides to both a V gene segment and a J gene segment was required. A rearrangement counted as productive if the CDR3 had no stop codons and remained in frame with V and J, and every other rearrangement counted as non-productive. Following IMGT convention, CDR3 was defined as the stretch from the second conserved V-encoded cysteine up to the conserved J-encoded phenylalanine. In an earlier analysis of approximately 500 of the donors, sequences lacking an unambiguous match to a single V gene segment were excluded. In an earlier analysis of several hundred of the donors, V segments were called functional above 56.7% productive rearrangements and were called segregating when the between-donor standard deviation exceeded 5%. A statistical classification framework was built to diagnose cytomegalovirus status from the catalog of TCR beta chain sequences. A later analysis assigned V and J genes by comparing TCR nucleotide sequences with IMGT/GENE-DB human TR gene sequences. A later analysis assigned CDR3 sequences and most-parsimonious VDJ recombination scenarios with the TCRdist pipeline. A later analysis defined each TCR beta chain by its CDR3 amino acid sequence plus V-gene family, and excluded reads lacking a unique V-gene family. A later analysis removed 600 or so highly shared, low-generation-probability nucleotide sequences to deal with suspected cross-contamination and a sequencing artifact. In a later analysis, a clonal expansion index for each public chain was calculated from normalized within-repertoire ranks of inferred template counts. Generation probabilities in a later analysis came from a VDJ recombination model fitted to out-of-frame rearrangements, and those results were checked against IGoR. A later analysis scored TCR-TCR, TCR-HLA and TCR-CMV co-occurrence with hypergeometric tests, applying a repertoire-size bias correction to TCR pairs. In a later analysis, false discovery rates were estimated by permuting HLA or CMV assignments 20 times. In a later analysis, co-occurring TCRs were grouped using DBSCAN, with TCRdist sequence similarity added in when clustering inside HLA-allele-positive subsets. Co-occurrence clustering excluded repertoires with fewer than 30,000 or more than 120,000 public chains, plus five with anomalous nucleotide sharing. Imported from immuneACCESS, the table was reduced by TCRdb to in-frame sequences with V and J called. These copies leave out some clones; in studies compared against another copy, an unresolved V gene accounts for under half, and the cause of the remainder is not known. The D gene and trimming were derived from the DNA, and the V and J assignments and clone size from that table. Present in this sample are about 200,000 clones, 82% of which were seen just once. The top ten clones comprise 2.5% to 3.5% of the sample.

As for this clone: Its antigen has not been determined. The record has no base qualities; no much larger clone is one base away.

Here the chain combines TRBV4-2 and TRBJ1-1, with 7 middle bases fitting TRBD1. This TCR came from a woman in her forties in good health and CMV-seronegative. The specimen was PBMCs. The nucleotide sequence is TGTGCCAGCAGCCCTAGGGACAGAAGCTGGAACACTGAAGCTTTCTTT. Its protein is CASSPRDRSWNTEAFF.